The rows below give T cell receptor beta chains drawn from one sample of a study of blood T cell repertoires in COVID-19. The table came from immunoSEQ multiplex PCR; TCRdb's copy has only in-frame clones and leaves some out. The repertoire includes about 190,000 clones, less than 90% of them detected once, and about 5.7% sits in the top ten. The sample consisted of peripheral blood. These receptors were obtained from a woman between 35 and 50 years old with acute or convalescent COVID-19. CDR3s include the opening cysteine and the closing phenylalanine or tryptophan. The D gene is left open where the match is weak. Size is stated for part of the rows, as once, few or many counts, or as a class when the clone is expanded.

>.|TRBD2|TRBJ2-5|TRBV7-3
CASSSSVAGGKETQYF
TGTGCCAGCAGCTCGTCCGTGGCGGGGGGAAAAGAGACCCAGTACTTC
>.|TRBD1|TRBJ1-5|TRBV10-3
CASRGDRPSNQPQHF
TGTGCCTCGCGAGGGGACAGGCCCAGCAATCAGCCCCAGCATTTT
>.|.|TRBJ2-7|TRBV11-2
CASSLGGGSRYEQYF
TGTGCCAGCAGCTTAGGCGGAGGGAGTCGGTACGAGCAGTACTTC
>.|TRBD1|TRBJ2-1|TRBV24-1
CATSAVAGQGVRNEQFF
TGTGCCACCAGTGCCGTCGCAGGACAGGGTGTAAGGAATGAGCAGTTCTTC
>.|.|TRBJ1-5|TRBV16
CASSHGAKRGQPQHF
TGTGCCAGCAGCCACGGAGCGAAGCGGGGGCAGCCCCAGCATTTT
>.|.|TRBJ2-3|TRBV7-2
CASSSQTVSTDTQYF
TGTGCCAGCAGCTCCCAAACAGTTAGCACAGATACGCAGTATTTT
>.|.|TRBJ1-2|TRBV6-5
CASTPDGVLGYGYTF
TGTGCCAGCACCCCTGACGGAGTTCTCGGCTATGGCTACACCTTC
>.|TRBD1|TRBJ1-1|TRBV30
CAWSRLGQANTEAFF
TGTGCCTGGAGTAGGCTCGGACAGGCGAACACTGAAGCTTTCTTT
>.|.|TRBJ2-2|TRBV7-7
CASSLALTNTGELFF
TGTGCTAGCAGCTTAGCGCTCACAAACACCGGGGAGCTGTTTTTT
>.|TRBD1|TRBJ1-4|TRBV2
CASNQQGAGEKLFF
TGTGCCAGCAACCAACAGGGGGCAGGTGAAAAACTGTTTTTT
>.|TRBD1|TRBJ2-7|TRBV5-6
CASSSTGVIVAF
TGTGCCAGCAGCTCAACAGGGGTAATCGTAGCCTTC
>.|TRBD1|TRBJ1-2|TRBV3-1/TRBV3-2
CASSQVRGPYGYTF
TGTGCCAGCAGCCAAGTAAGGGGGCCCTATGGCTACACCTTC
>.|.|TRBJ2-7|TRBV9
CASSLGAGLSYEQYF
TGTGCCAGCAGCCTTGGGGCAGGGCTGTCCTACGAGCAGTACTTC
>.|.|TRBJ2-7|TRBV28
CASSSGNSYEQYF
TGTGCCAGCAGTTCGGGAAACTCCTACGAGCAGTACTTC
>.|TRBD1|TRBJ2-7|TRBV18
CASSRTGGGEQYF
TGTGCCAGCTCACGGACAGGGGGAGGAGAGCAGTACTTC
>.|.|TRBJ1-1|TRBV4-2
CASSQDAGQNTEAFF
TGTGCCAGCAGCCAAGATGCAGGACAGAACACTGAAGCTTTCTTT
>.|.|TRBJ2-1|TRBV7-9
CASSLGLAAHNEQFF
TGTGCCAGCAGCTTAGGTTTAGCGGCACACAATGAGCAGTTCTTC
>few|.|TRBJ1-2|TRBV30
CAWRGAYSAYGYTF
TGTGCCTGGAGGGGGGCCTACAGTGCCTATGGCTACACCTTC
>.|.|TRBJ2-2|TRBV2
CASNSGHGVGELFF
TGTGCCAGCAACTCAGGCCACGGGGTCGGGGAGCTGTTTTTT
>.|TRBD2|TRBJ2-6|TRBV4-1
CASRLREGNSGANVLTF
TGCGCCAGCAGGCTCCGGGAGGGTAATTCTGGGGCCAACGTCCTGACTTTC
>.|TRBD1|TRBJ2-7|TRBV28
CASSTSGTGAHEQYF
TGTGCCAGCAGTACATCCGGGACAGGGGCCCACGAGCAGTACTTC
>.|TRBD1|TRBJ2-2|TRBV27
CASSPQGAGELFF
TGTGCCAGCAGTCCACAGGGGGCCGGGGAGCTGTTTTTT
>.|.|TRBJ1-1|TRBV7-2
CASSFGGRAGAFF
TGTGCCAGCAGCTTTGGGGGCAGGGCGGGTGCTTTCTTT
>.|TRBD2|TRBJ2-1|TRBV24-1
CATSDYGAGRRNEQFF
TGTGCCACCAGTGATTATGGAGCGGGGCGCCGCAATGAGCAGTTCTTC
>.|TRBD1|TRBJ1-2|TRBV28
CASSWTGPVYGYTF
TGTGCCAGCAGTTGGACAGGTCCTGTCTATGGCTACACCTTC
>.|.|TRBJ1-1|TRBV7-2
CASSLSRDLTEAFF
TGTGCCAGCAGCTTATCCAGGGATCTTACTGAAGCTTTCTTT
>.|TRBD2|TRBJ2-1|TRBV12-3/TRBV12-4
CASAGGNKGEQFF
TGTGCCAGCGCGGGAGGGAACAAGGGTGAGCAGTTCTTC
>few|.|TRBJ2-2|TRBV2
CASSDPPLYQATGELFF
TGTGCCAGCAGTGATCCCCCCTTGTACCAGGCAACCGGGGAGCTGTTTTTT
>once|.|TRBJ1-4|TRBV7-6
CASSRRGRVGEKLFF
TGTGCCAGCAGCCGGAGGGGTAGGGTCGGAGAAAAACTGTTTTTT
>.|.|TRBJ2-2|TRBV30
CAWSGGPGTGELFF
TGTGCCTGGAGTGGGGGGCCAGGCACCGGGGAGCTGTTTTTT
>once|.|TRBJ2-3|TRBV4-1
CASSQVGVRDTQYF
TGCGCCAGCAGCCAAGTAGGGGTTCGAGATACGCAGTATTTT
>.|TRBD1|TRBJ2-1|TRBV7-8
CASSYGQGGYNEQFF
TGTGCCAGCAGCTACGGACAGGGGGGATACAATGAGCAGTTCTTC
>.|TRBD2|TRBJ2-7|TRBV7-2
CATSGSGGLYEQYF
TGTGCCACCTCGGGTAGCGGGGGCCTCTACGAGCAGTACTTC
>.|.|TRBJ1-1|TRBV5-4
CASSLDLTGVVTEAFF
TGTGCCAGCAGCTTGGACCTCACGGGGGTGGTCACTGAAGCTTTCTTT
>.|TRBD1|TRBJ1-2|TRBV2
CASRWDRDGYTF
TGTGCCAGCAGATGGGACAGGGATGGCTACACCTTC
>.|TRBD1|TRBJ2-1|TRBV3-1/TRBV3-2
CASRPRPGQGINEQFF
TGTGCCAGCAGGCCGCGCCCGGGACAGGGTATCAATGAGCAGTTCTTC
>once|TRBD1|TRBJ2-5|TRBV4-1
CASSRDRGPQETQYF
TGCGCCAGCAGCCGGGACAGGGGGCCCCAAGAGACCCAGTACTTC
>many|.|TRBJ1-1|TRBV28
CATRGVVRGTEAFF
TGTGCCACCCGGGGGGTGGTTCGGGGCACTGAAGCTTTCTTT
>.|.|TRBJ2-3|TRBV27
CASSNPPPRVGRQYF
TGTGCCAGCAGCAACCCGCCACCCAGGGTTGGAAGGCAGTATTTT
>few|TRBD2|TRBJ2-2|TRBV13
CASSPRGGTGELFF
TGTGCCAGCAGCCCCCGCGGGGGGACCGGGGAGCTGTTTTTT
>.|TRBD1|TRBJ1-5|TRBV30
CAWTRQGGQPQHF
TGTGCCTGGACACGACAGGGGGGACAGCCCCAGCATTTT
>.|TRBD1|TRBJ1-2|TRBV27
CASPRPTGTGYGYTF
TGTGCCAGCCCCCGACCAACCGGGACAGGGTATGGCTACACCTTC
>.|TRBD2|TRBJ2-1|TRBV27
CASSLSGTSGRRGEQFF
TGTGCCAGCAGTTTATCGGGGACTAGCGGGAGGAGAGGTGAGCAGTTCTTC
>.|.|TRBJ1-2|TRBV3-1/TRBV3-2
CASSQNRDGYTF
TGTGCCAGCAGCCAAAACAGGGATGGCTACACCTTC
>.|.|TRBJ2-7|TRBV6-6
CASSLGTHRVLPSYEQYF
TGTGCCAGCAGTCTTGGTACTCACAGGGTACTTCCCTCCTACGAGCAGTACTTC
>few|.|TRBJ2-2|TRBV7-6
CASSVQETGELFF
TGTGCCAGCAGCGTGCAGGAAACCGGGGAGCTGTTTTTT
>.|.|TRBJ1-4|TRBV30
CAWSPGGWGGEKLFF
TGTGCCTGGAGTCCCGGGGGTTGGGGAGGCGAAAAACTGTTTTTT
>.|TRBD1|TRBJ1-2|TRBV18
CASSQTGVGYTF
TGTGCCAGCTCACAAACAGGGGTTGGCTACACCTTC
>.|TRBD2|TRBJ2-7|TRBV7-6
CASSLGASGHYEQYF
TGTGCCAGCAGCTTAGGGGCTAGCGGACACTACGAGCAGTACTTC
>.|TRBD2|TRBJ2-3|TRBV27
CASRTSGGDTQYF
TGTGCCAGCAGAACCTCGGGGGGAGATACGCAGTATTTT
>.|.|TRBJ1-5|TRBV19
CASRAGRQPQHF
TGTGCCAGTAGGGCAGGGCGTCAGCCCCAGCATTTT
>few|.|TRBJ1-1|TRBV6-5
CASSQPGMETEAFF
TGTGCCAGCAGTCAACCAGGGATGGAGACTGAAGCTTTCTTT
>few|.|TRBJ1-2|TRBV3-1/TRBV3-2
CASSQGSGFYGYTF
TGTGCCAGCAGCCAAGGGTCAGGGTTTTACGGCTACACCTTC